This record covers a single T cell receptor (beta chain). Ten or more counts support this clonotype. Its antigen has not been determined. Per-base quality was not reported, and no clone a single base away is much larger than it. Germline trimming amounts to 0 bases on V and 10 bases on J, with 12 as the count of junction bases outside the gene matches. Reading from cysteine to phenylalanine, the CDR3 counts 18 amino acids. Left in the record is the CDR3 DNA by itself, 54 bases read in frame from the first base. For CDR1 and CDR2, the germline V gene lists LGHNA and YNFKEQ. This sample is part of a study of blood T cells in healthy people across ages (dated by TCRdb to about 2015). Notes on the research overall: In model experiments, template switching captured about one uniquely barcoded TCR beta cDNA molecule for every two T cells. Age-related changes in TCR beta repertoire diversity were measured in the study by deep sequencing normalized with unique cDNA molecular identifiers. The donors were divided into four age groups: young (average approximately 16 years), middle-aged (approximately 39), aged (roughly 66) and long-lived (about 84). Donors of different ages were randomly distributed across sequencing lanes to avoid experimental bias. Using the same blood draw, the study looked at two additional independent replicas of 1 million unique cDNA reads for two donors, one aged 18 to 30 and the other aged 80 or older. What the research found in general, with its limitations: Observed TCR beta diversity correlated strongly with the percentage of naive T cells measured by flow cytometry. Compared with the aged group, more naive CD4+ T cells, fewer expanded clones and increased TCR diversity were shown by the long-lived group, suggesting age selection. Observed TCR beta diversity per million T cells fell roughly linearly with age, and a significant reduction was already apparent by age approximately 41. Estimates of total diversity from one million sequenced T cells were regarded as lower bounds and underestimates. Donor CMV infection status was unknown, potentially confounding age-related changes in expanded clonotypes. Conclusive comparison of naive and antigen-experienced compartments was prevented by the profiling of bulk unsorted PBMCs.

Systemically healthy Caucasian individuals from Russia, 35 to 50 in total and aged roughly 6 to 100 years, were included as donors. Each donor gave ten milliliters of peripheral blood, drawn into EDTA-treated Vacutainer tubes. Ficoll-Paque density-gradient centrifugation was used to isolate PBMCs, with at least 7 million per sample. Trizol reagent was used to extract total RNA from the PBMCs, yielding at least 6 micrograms per sample. For every donor, flow cytometry on a PBMC aliquot measured the percentage of naive CD45RAhigh/CD27high T cells. Library generation was performed with 5' RACE. Sequencing instrument: Illumina HiSeq 2500. A second about 6 to 11 cycle PCR used a sample-barcoded 5' primer and a J-beta primer mix. A template-switch 5' adaptor carrying 12 random nucleotides introduced a unique molecular identifier onto each TCR beta cDNA molecule. At least 2.5 million CDR3-containing paired-end reads were obtained from each sample. First-strand cDNA was synthesized from all RNA with the Mint cDNA synthesis kit, primed by a TRBC-specific oligonucleotide. Following uracil-DNA glycosylase treatment, a first 18-cycle PCR with universal primers M1SS and BC2_uni_R was performed on all cDNA. Per the source publication's procedure: Normalization of each sample was performed by random selection of 1 million high-quality reads, each carrying a distinct molecular identifier. Reads with shared molecular identifiers were discarded instead of being binned into consensus sequences. MiTCR, run with a Q25 quality threshold and the strictest error-elimination algorithm, handled CDR3 identification, clonotype clustering and error correction. A nonparametric unseen species model using Euler transformation provided a lower-bound estimate of total TCR beta diversity. Using fastp trimming at Q25 and MiXCR clonotype assembly, TCRdb reanalyzed the public sequencing data and kept in-frame beta chains. Entries are consolidated by CDR3 protein sequence, retaining the most common genes and DNA. TCRdb, not the authors, supplied the V and J calls. In all, the sample holds fewer than 950,000 distinct CDR3 sequences, and about 36% of those were seen once. The ten largest clones add up to 10% to 15% of the sample.

The sequence was collected from a man between 18 and 29 years old in good health. The sequence is built from TRBV4-2 and TRBJ2-1; the junction holds 13 bases that match TRBD2. Input material: blood. The DNA reads as follows: TGTGCCAGCAGCCAAGATCAGGGTACTAGCGGGGGGGCCGAGGAGCAGTTCTTC. This codes for CASSQDQGTSGGAEEQFF.